Following are 3 T cell receptor beta chains from one sample sequenced in a study of CD8+ T cells in alopecia areata (dated by TCRdb to 2016 to 2019). Sample time point, as interpreted from the label and publication: about 4 weeks on oral tofacitinib. This specimen's treatment or condition label, interpreted: oral pan-JAK inhibitor, 5-10 mg twice daily. Libraries came from the immunoSEQ multiplex PCR assay. To provide template for TCR sequencing, every sample had RNA extracted and reverse transcribed into cDNA. TCRdb carries this immuneACCESS record with in-frame sequences only. Its versions omit some clonotypes, under half of them owing to an unresolved V gene in the studies checked, with the rest unexplained. Present in this sample are roughly 120,000 clones, roughly 50% of which were seen just once. The ten most abundant clones make up under 35% of the sample. Sample: CD8+ T cells sorted from blood, taken at week 4, from a patient treated with tofacitinib. These receptors were obtained from a human donor with alopecia areata.

The rearrangement uses TRBV30 and TRBJ1-4; D call uncertain. CDR3 size: 13 residues. Looked up from germline, CDR1 is GTSNPN and CDR2 is SVGIG (reference sequence). The V and J ends lost 4 bases and 6 bases respectively, with 12 bases between them. The CDR3 nucleotides read TGTGCCTGGACCGGGTCGTGGGATGAAAAACTGTTTTTT. This gives the protein CAWTGSWDEKLFF.

The chain couples TRBV6-6 to TRBJ1-4; no clear D gene. The germline V and J ends were trimmed by 10 bases and 7 bases, with 10 bases remaining between them. This CDR3 region has 11 residues. Germline V lookup: CDR1 MNHNY, CDR2 SVGAGI (reference sequence). The CDR3 DNA follows: TGTGCCATCGGGGAAGGTGAAAAACTGTTTTTT. It translates to CAIGEGEKLFF.

The J gene is TRBJ1-1, the V gene TRBV29-1; tentatively, D is TRBD1 (5 bases). Germline V lookup: CDR1 SQVTM, CDR2 ANQGSEA. The CDR3 is 13 residues long. Trimming left V 4 bases short and J 5 bases short, with 14 bases between. The CDR3 nucleotides read TGCAGCGTTGCTAGTGGGGGTTTAACTGAAGCTTTCTTT. Amino acid sequence: CSVASGGLTEAFF.